The 20 T cell receptor beta chains given below trace back to one sample, sequenced in a study of T cell responses to AZD1222 COVID-19 vaccine. The assay was immunoSEQ multiplex PCR, and TCRdb's table has in-frame clones only and misses some. The data show roughly 110,000 clones, 92% seen once. The sequences come from peripheral blood, collected 28 days after the second AZD1222 dose. These receptors originate from an adult who received the AZD1222 COVID-19 vaccine.

The V and J genes are TRBV6-2 or TRBV6-3 and TRBJ2-3, with D hard to call. Germline-derived CDR1 and CDR2 are MNHEY and SVGEGT. The V gene lost 0 bases and the J gene lost 4 bases, with 8 bases spanning the gap. There are 14 residues in the CDR3. The CDR3 nucleotides are TGTGCCAGCAGTTACTCGAGTGTAGCAGATACGCAGTATTTT. It translates to CASSYSSVADTQYF.

The V gene is TRBV6-2 or TRBV6-3, the J gene TRBJ2-2; a possible D gene is TRBD1 (6 bases). Germline V gene lookup returns CDR1 MNHEY and CDR2 SVGEGT. V lost 6 bases, J lost 7 bases, and 15 bases lay in between. CDR3 size: 14 residues. In DNA, the CDR3 is TGTGCCAGCAGGCCTACAGGGTTAGGCGGGGAGCTGTTTTTT. It translates to CASRPTGLGGELFF.

This chain joins TRBV27 and TRBJ2-3, with 8 bases that match TRBD2. CDR3 length: 16 amino acids. The trim removed 5 bases at V and 0 bases at J, leaving 7 bases unmatched. Germline CDR1 is MNHEY and CDR2 is SMNVEV (reference sequence). The DNA of the CDR3 is TGTGCCAGCAGTCTGGTAGCGGGGATTAGCACAGATACGCAGTATTTT. It is translated as CASSLVAGISTDTQYF.

In regard to this clone: Other DNA sequences in this sample translate to the same CDR3. This chain joins TRBV10-2 and TRBJ1-5, with D tentatively TRBD1 (5 bases). Germline-derived CDR1 and CDR2 are WSHSY and SAAADI. V lost 0 bases, J lost 3 bases, and 6 bases lay in between. The CDR3 is 14 amino acids. CDR3: CASSESGLNQPQHF. The CDR3 nucleotides read TGCGCCAGCAGTGAGTCGGGGCTCAATCAGCCCCAGCATTTT.

This chain joins TRBV5-8 and TRBJ1-1; D remains unclear. Germline CDR1 SGHTS, CDR2 YDEGEE. Deletions cut 2 bases from V and 4 bases from J, with 15 bases between. The CDR3 length is 15 residues. CDR3 protein: CASSLLTSRFTEAFF. The CDR3 DNA reads TGTGCCAGCAGCTTACTGACTTCCAGGTTCACTGAAGCTTTCTTT.

The V gene is TRBV28, the J gene TRBJ1-1; 12 bases match TRBD1. This CDR3 comprises 13 residues. Trimming at V came to 6 bases and at J to 5 bases, leaving 1 base not matched to a gene. CDR1 and CDR2 from the germline V gene are MDHEN and SYDVKM. In DNA form, the CDR3 reads TGTGCCAGCAGGGGACAGGGGGCAACTGAAGCTTTCTTT. Residues: CASRGQGATEAFF.

The chain links TRBV15 to TRBJ1-2; the D is unclear. The germline V gene encodes CDR1 LNHNV and CDR2 YYDKDF (reference sequence). V was trimmed by 0 bases and J by 8 bases, leaving 19 bases between them. The CDR3 runs to 16 residues. The chain's CDR3 is CATSRDQSGPVGGYTF. CDR3 bases: TGTGCCACCAGCAGAGATCAGTCCGGGCCGGTAGGAGGCTACACCTTC.

The genes are TRBV28 and TRBJ1-2; D remains unclear. The V end was cut by 7 bases, the J end by 4 bases, with 10 bases between. This CDR3 is 12 amino acids long. The germline gives CDR1 MDHEN, CDR2 SYDVKM. DNA of the CDR3: TGTGCCAGCACTAGGGCTAGCTATGGCTACACCTTC. Residues: CASTRASYGYTF.

J is TRBJ1-2 and V is TRBV18; D remains unclear. The CDR3 covers 14 residues. CDR1 is KGHSH, CDR2 LQKENI, per germline. V was clipped by 3 bases and J by 8 bases, with 16 bases between them. The CDR3 region has the DNA TGTGCCAGCTCACCTTCCTACGGTACGGGAGGCTACACCTTC. Its translation: CASSPSYGTGGYTF.

A single count supports this clone. The J gene is TRBJ2-3, the V gene TRBV3-1 (or the pseudogene TRBV3-2); 7 bases are a match to TRBD2. From germline, CDR1 is LGHDT and CDR2 YNNKEL (reference sequence). The CDR3 totals 14 residues. V lost 6 bases and J lost 2; bases outside the gene matches: 5. The CDR3 reads CASRSSGSTDTQYF. The DNA for the CDR3 is TGTGCCAGCAGATCTAGCGGATCCACAGATACGCAGTATTTT.

The chain links TRBV12-5 to TRBJ1-3, with D perhaps TRBD1 (5 bases). This CDR3 has 13 amino acids. CDR1 LGHNT and CDR2 FRNRAP come from the germline V gene. The germline V and J ends were trimmed by 9 bases and 1 base, with 10 bases remaining between them. The chain's CDR3 is CASLGLSGNTIYF. CDR3 nucleotide sequence: TGTGCTAGCTTGGGGCTTTCTGGAAACACCATATATTTT.

V and J are TRBV3-1 (or the pseudogene TRBV3-2) and TRBJ1-1; D gene uncertain. CDR1 is LGHDT, CDR2 YNNKEL, per germline (reference sequence). V lost 1 base and J 5 bases, leaving 14 bases between the germline ends. This CDR3 contains 15 residues. CDR3 nucleotide sequence: TGTGCCAGCAGCCAAGTCGCCGGCTACGGAACTGAAGCTTTCTTT. It is translated as CASSQVAGYGTEAFF.

V and J are TRBV13 and TRBJ1-1; 8 nucleotides match TRBD1. The CDR3 loop spans 12 amino acids. In germline, CDR1 is PRHDT, CDR2 FYEKMQ (reference sequence). Unmatched junction bases numbered 3, after V lost 6 bases and J lost 6 bases. CDR3 loop: CASRLQGAEAFF. CDR3 DNA: TGTGCCAGCAGGTTACAGGGGGCTGAAGCTTTCTTT.

The rearrangement links TRBV19 to TRBJ2-5, with D tentatively TRBD1 (6 bases). Deletions cut 3 bases from V and 5 bases from J, with 10 bases between. CDR3 size: 13 residues. Per germline, CDR1 LNHDA and CDR2 SQIVND (reference sequence). For the CDR3, the DNA is TGTGCCAGTAGTATCAGGGGACGGGAGACCCAGTACTTC. It codes for CASSIRGRETQYF.

This chain connects TRBV10-3 to TRBJ1-1; no firm D call. Trimming stripped 2 bases from V and 1 base from J, with 2 bases between. This CDR3 comprises 12 residues. The germline V gene encodes CDR1 ENHRY and CDR2 SYGVKD. CDR3 sequence reads: CAISEANTEAFF. The DNA of the CDR3 is TGTGCCATCAGTGAGGCGAACACTGAAGCTTTCTTT.

This chain uses TRBV6-5 with TRBJ1-2; D is undetermined. Germline loops: CDR1 MNHEY, CDR2 SVGAGI. V was clipped by 6 bases and J by 0 bases, with 2 bases between them. The CDR3 has 11 residues. The CDR3 DNA follows: TGTGCCAGCAGATCTAACTATGGCTACACCTTC. It specifies CASRSNYGYTF.

The chain has TRBV27 and TRBJ1-5; 9 bases align to TRBD1. This CDR3 is 16 amino acids long. V lost 4 bases, J lost 3 bases, and 7 bases stayed unmatched. In germline, CDR1 is MNHEY, CDR2 SMNVEV (reference sequence). CDR3 nucleotides: TGTGCCAGCAGTTGGACAGGGGTTCATGACAATCAGCCCCAGCATTTT. Its translation is CASSWTGVHDNQPQHF.

V is TRBV30 and J is TRBJ2-4; D possibly corresponds to TRBD1 (6 bases). CDR1 is GTSNPN, CDR2 SVGIG, per germline (reference sequence). CDR3 length: 19 residues. V lost 4 bases and J 2 bases, leaving 27 bases between the germline ends. This CDR3 is CAWTPPGARLRHPKNIQYF. CDR3 sequence (DNA): TGTGCCTGGACCCCTCCAGGGGCGCGTCTACGTCATCCCAAAAACATTCAGTACTTC.

This sequence joins TRBV2 and TRBJ1-1; weak D call: TRBD1 (5 bases). Trimming stripped 6 bases from V and 4 bases from J, with 12 bases between. Looked up from germline, CDR1 is SNHLY and CDR2 is FYNNEI. This CDR3 has 13 amino acids. The CDR3 bases are TGTGCCAGCAGCCACGGGGGGTTCACTGAAGCTTTCTTT. Translation gives CASSHGGFTEAFF.

The J gene is TRBJ2-7, the V gene TRBV23-1, with 10 bases aligning to TRBD1. TRBV23-1 is flagged as an ORF with uncertain function. Unmatched junction bases numbered 2, after V lost 2 bases and J lost 1 base. The CDR3 runs 15 residues. Written as DNA, the CDR3 is TGCGCCAGCAGTCAAGACAGGGGGCCGTCCTACGAGCAGTACTTC. Protein: CASSQDRGPSYEQYF.